The 16 T cell receptor beta chains given below trace back to one sample, sequenced in a study of human T cells and chemical hapten exposure. The time point here: pre-sensitization, week 0. Sample treatment: therapeutic diphenylcyclopropenone sensitization with weekly scalp DPC. TCRdb recomputed calls from the RACE reads with MiXCR, one row per CDR3 protein. The data contain around 330,000 distinct CDR3 sequences, 4.5% to 5.5% of them seen just once; the ten biggest clones take up over 6.5%. The material sequenced was whole blood, taken in connection with sensitization to the hapten diphenylcyclopropenone (DPC). The source is a young woman with alopecia areata. Some clones in this sample may be carry-over from other donors' samples.

This clonotype was seen ten or more times. The chain is built from TRBV5-1 and TRBJ1-2, with no clear D. V lost 1 base to trimming and J lost 4 bases, with 11 bases between them. The CDR3 covers 14 residues. Germline CDR1 is SGHRS and CDR2 is YFSETQ. For the CDR3, the DNA is TGCGCCAGCAGCTTGCCGGAATCAGGCTATGGCTACACCTTC. Amino acids: CASSLPESGYGYTF.

A few counts support this clonotype. The chain uses TRBV11-2 and TRBJ1-1; 9 nucleotides line up with TRBD1. Germline trimming cut 5 bases from V and 7 bases from J; bases unmatched to any gene: 8. This CDR3 is 14 amino acids long. The germline gives CDR1 SGHAT, CDR2 FQNNGV. The CDR3: CASSPVGTGSEAFF. DNA for the CDR3: TGTGCCAGCAGCCCAGTGGGGACAGGGAGTGAAGCTTTCTTT.

The chain joins TRBV7-2 to TRBJ2-3, with D tentatively TRBD2 (5 bases). Trimming cost V 2 bases and J 4 bases, with 13 bases left between them. The CDR3 loop spans 15 amino acids. Germline-derived CDR1 and CDR2 are SGHTA and FQGNSA. CDR3: CASSLLTIKADTQYF. In nucleotides, the CDR3 is TGTGCCAGCAGCTTATTGACTATAAAGGCAGATACGCAGTATTTT.

Many counts were recorded for this clonotype. The V and J genes are TRBV13 and TRBJ2-7; TRBD1 is a possible D gene (6 bases). The CDR3 has 14 amino acids. The V end lost 5 bases, the J end lost 5 bases, and 16 bases lay between the germline ends. The germline V gene encodes CDR1 PRHDT and CDR2 FYEKMQ (reference sequence). CDR3 nucleotide sequence: TGTGCCAGCAGCCACGCAACAGGGATAAACGAGCAGTACTTC. Translating it yields CASSHATGINEQYF.

This clonotype was seen a handful of times. The rearrangement links TRBV7-2 to TRBJ2-3; D is ambiguous. The CDR3 sequence is 16 residues long. Looked up from germline, CDR1 is SGHTA and CDR2 is FQGNSA. V lost 3 bases, J lost 3 bases, and 16 bases lay in between. The DNA of the CDR3 is TGTGCCAGCAGCTTTTCTGGGCCCCTCTTAACAGATACGCAGTATTTT. This sequence encodes CASSFSGPLLTDTQYF.

In regard to this clonotype: Possible read error: a much larger clone is one base away. The conserved phenylalanine or tryptophan is not found at the CDR3 terminus, so this likely reflects a read error. The rearrangement joins TRBV6-2 or TRBV6-3 to TRBJ2-5; D is ambiguous. Deletions cut 2 bases from V and 5 bases from J, with 6 bases between. In germline, CDR1 is MNHEY, CDR2 SVGEGT. The CDR3 has 12 amino acids. This CDR3 is CASSYEVETQYL. The CDR3 DNA sequence: TGTGCCAGCAGTTACGAGGTGGAGACCCAGTACCTC.

This clonotype has at least ten counts. CDR3 in amino acids: CASSRQGSSGNTIYF. CDR3 sequence (DNA): TGTGCCAGCAGCAGGCAGGGGTCGAGTGGAAACACCATATATTTT. V usage is TRBV7-9 and J usage is TRBJ1-3; a possible D gene is TRBD1 (6 bases). The V end lost 5 bases, the J end lost 3 bases, and 14 bases lay between the germline ends. This CDR3 spans 15 amino acids. The germline CDR1 and CDR2 sequences are SEHNR and FQNEAQ (reference sequence).

A few counts support this clonotype. The chain uses TRBV28 and TRBJ1-5; 7 bases fit TRBD1. CDR1 and CDR2 (germline): MDHEN, SYDVKM. This CDR3 has 18 amino acids. The junction had 20 bases not matched to a gene; V was cut back by 2 bases and J by 10 bases. The CDR3 sequence is CASSLGTAYFPSISPQHF. CDR3 in DNA: TGTGCCAGCAGTTTAGGGACAGCCTATTTCCCCTCAATCAGCCCCCAGCATTTT.

This clonotype was counted only a few times. CDR3 region: CASRLGGRSNTEAFF. The DNA for the CDR3 is TGTGCCAGCAGGTTGGGGGGGAGGTCTAACACTGAAGCTTTCTTT. V usage is TRBV11-2 and J usage is TRBJ1-1; possibly TRBD1 for D (5 bases). CDR1 and CDR2 (germline): SGHAT, FQNNGV. The CDR3 length is 15 residues. The V end lost 6 bases, the J end lost 2 bases, and 16 bases lay between the germline ends.

This clonotype was counted between two and nine times. This chain connects TRBV4-1 to TRBJ2-3, with 9 bases that match TRBD2. With 2 bases clipped from V and 6 bases from J, the junction kept 15 bases outside the gene matches. In germline, CDR1 is MGHRA, CDR2 YSYEKL. The CDR3 totals 18 residues. CDR3: CASSQLPASGVAMDTQYF. The CDR3 region has the DNA TGCGCCAGCAGCCAATTACCGGCTAGCGGGGTCGCGATGGATACGCAGTATTTT.

The table lists this clonotype with a few counts. The chain has TRBV6-6 and TRBJ1-2; 9 nucleotides align to TRBD1. Germline V CDR1 and CDR2: MNHNY, SVGAGI (reference sequence). V was pared by 5 bases and J by 4 bases, with 8 bases of the junction left unmatched. The CDR3 spans 15 residues. CDR3 residues: CASSRDRVEGYGYTF. The DNA of the CDR3 is TGTGCCAGCAGTCGGGACAGGGTAGAAGGCTATGGCTACACCTTC.

This clonotype was recorded at least ten times. The chain couples TRBV12-3 or TRBV12-4 to TRBJ1-5; 10 bases fit TRBD1. The V segment lost 7 bases and the J segment 3 bases; nucleotides outside the gene matches: 15. The CDR3 consists of 18 residues. CDR3 bases: TGTGCCAGCAACCACTACCGGGACAGGGGTCTTAACAATCAGCCCCAGCATTTT. This translates into CASNHYRDRGLNNQPQHF.

The gene calls are TRBV7-8 and TRBJ2-7; D tentatively fits TRBD1 or TRBD2 (5 bases each). The CDR3 has 14 amino acids. Germline V gene sequence: CDR1 SGHVS, CDR2 FQNEAQ. V was shortened by 5 bases and J by 3 bases, with 14 bases between the two germline ends. CDR3 bases: TGTGCCAGCAGCCCCTTGGGGGTTGACTACGAGCAGTACTTC. Translating gives CASSPLGVDYEQYF.

In this sample, this clonotype turned up many times. In DNA, the CDR3 is TGTGCCAGCAGTCCCCCGGGCAGGGTCTACGAGCAGTACTTC. It encodes CASSPPGRVYEQYF. The chain uses TRBV28 and TRBJ2-7, with D maybe TRBD1 (5 bases). V was cut by 5 bases and J by 3 bases, with 14 bases left in between. Per the germline V gene, CDR1 is MDHEN and CDR2 is SYDVKM. The CDR3 covers 14 residues.

This clonotype was found a few times. The rearrangement links TRBV5-1 to TRBJ2-2; 8 bases are shared with TRBD2. V was pared by 8 bases and J by 6 bases, with 15 bases of the junction left unmatched. Germline V lookup: CDR1 SGHRS, CDR2 YFSETQ. CDR3 length: 16 residues. The CDR3 DNA follows: TGCGCCAGTCAGGATTCCAGCGGGGGTGCACCCGGGGAGCTGTTTTTT. Its translation is CASQDSSGGAPGELFF.

This clonotype was seen a handful of times. This rearrangement joins TRBV12-3 or TRBV12-4 to TRBJ2-6; 8 positions agree with TRBD1. This CDR3 contains 17 residues. The V and J ends lost 1 base and 4 bases, in that order; junction bases with no gene match: 6. The CDR3 is CASSLGQGASGANVLTF. The CDR3 DNA is TGTGCCAGCAGTTTAGGTCAGGGGGCTTCGGGGGCCAACGTCCTGACTTTC.